The present T cell receptor beta chain was sequenced within a study of blood T cell repertoires in COVID-19. CDR3 size: 15 residues. CDR1 is MNHEY, CDR2 SVGAGI, per germline. V shed 6 bases, J shed 2 bases, and the junction held 6 bases outside the gene matches. Only in-frame clones appear in the TCRdb table, and some are missing; sequencing was by immunoSEQ multiplex PCR. The table includes fewer than 250,000 clones, around nine tenths detected once. The sequencing input was peripheral blood. This clonotype was sampled from a woman in her thirties or forties who had recovered from COVID-19. V gene TRBV6-5 combines with J gene TRBJ2-1; 8 nucleotides align to TRBD2. The CDR3 bases are TGTGCCAGCAGCCGGGGGGGGATCCCCTACAATGAGCAGTTCTTC. Amino acid sequence: CASSRGGIPYNEQFF.